The clone carrying this T cell receptor beta chain was found a few times. In the original processing: Nucleated cell number was recorded as an estimate derived from reference gene primer amplification. Profiled with immunoSEQ multiplex PCR; TCRdb holds only in-frame clones, not every one. V, J and clone size are taken as reported in that table, and D and trimming were inferred from the DNA itself. This repertoire shows 45,000 to 50,000 clones, 82% found once; its top ten account for roughly 7.3%. The sample is drawn from a study of blood T cell repertoires in COVID-19. Study in general: Sites in the United States, Italy and Spain provided acute and convalescent COVID-19 samples. In each case, the material was cDNA or gDNA derived from T cells, B-cell-depleted T cells, or PBMCs.

The V end lost 0 bases, the J end lost 9 bases, and 7 bases lay between the germline ends. CDR3 size: 11 residues. Germline V lookup: CDR1 SGHRS, CDR2 YFSETQ. This receptor was identified in a man aged 35-49 years with acute or convalescent COVID-19. The rearrangement uses TRBV5-1 and TRBJ2-7; D gene ambiguous. The sequencing sample was made of peripheral blood. CDR3 protein: CASSLGAGQYF. For the CDR3, the DNA is TGCGCCAGCAGCTTGGGGGCCGGGCAGTACTTC.